This entry lists 32 T cell receptor beta chains sequenced from one sample in a study of control samples from healthy donors and cancer patients. The table came from immunoSEQ multiplex PCR; TCRdb's copy has only in-frame clones and leaves some out. The table has fewer than 200,000 clones, approximately 94% seen once; the top ten hold about 14%. Input material: PBMCs. These TCRs come from a man in his sixties with colorectal cancer.

This chain joins TRBV6-5 and TRBJ1-6; D perhaps matches TRBD1 (5 bases). Germline assignment: CDR1 MNHEY and CDR2 SVGAGI. The V gene lost 0 bases and the J gene lost 7 bases, with 10 bases spanning the gap. The CDR3 runs 15 residues. The CDR3 DNA reads TGTGCCAGCAGTTACTCGGCGGGGACGAATTCACCCCTCCACTTT. It specifies CASSYSAGTNSPLHF.

The chain has TRBV4-1 and TRBJ2-2; TRBD1 or TRBD2 may be the D gene (5 bases each). Germline-derived CDR1 and CDR2 are MGHRA and YSYEKL. Trimming removed 1 base at V and 2 bases at J, with 11 bases between. CDR3 length: 16 amino acids. The CDR3 DNA reads as TGCGCCAGCAGCCAAGCTACGGGACCCAACACCGGGGAGCTGTTTTTT. Its protein is CASSQATGPNTGELFF.

The V call is TRBV6-6, the J call TRBJ2-7; TRBD1 matches at 8 bases. V shed 0 bases, J shed 4 bases, and the junction held 2 bases outside the gene matches. Germline V gene lookup returns CDR1 MNHNY and CDR2 SVGAGI (reference sequence). CDR3 length: 14 amino acids. The DNA for the CDR3 is TGTGCCAGCAGTTACTCGACAGGGGAGTACGAGCAGTACTTC. This sequence encodes CASSYSTGEYEQYF.

The V call is TRBV6-5, the J call TRBJ2-3; 7 positions agree with TRBD1. The germline V gene encodes CDR1 MNHEY and CDR2 SVGAGI. With V trimmed by 7 bases and J by 1 base, 5 bases remained unmatched. The length of the CDR3 is 14 residues. The CDR3 nucleotides are TGTGCCAGCACCCCGACAGGGCGCACAGATACGCAGTATTTT. Amino acids: CASTPTGRTDTQYF.

DNA of the CDR3: TGTGCCTGGAGTATTAGAGGAAACACTGAAGCTTTCTTT. Residues: CAWSIRGNTEAFF. The chain uses TRBV30 and TRBJ1-1; no firm D call. Per germline, CDR1 GTSNPN and CDR2 SVGIG (reference sequence). The V and J ends lost 2 bases and 2 bases respectively, with 9 bases between them. The CDR3 runs to 13 residues.

This sequence joins TRBV3-1 (or the pseudogene TRBV3-2) and TRBJ2-7; TRBD1 agrees at 7 bases. Trimming removed 3 bases from V and 7 bases from J; junction bases left unmatched: 0. CDR3 size: 11 residues. CDR1 LGHDT and CDR2 YNNKEL come from the germline V gene (reference sequence). The CDR3 coding sequence is TGTGCCAGCAGCCAGGACAGGGAGCAGTACTTC. Amino acids: CASSQDREQYF.

V and J are TRBV10-1 and TRBJ1-1; maybe TRBD1 (5 bases). This CDR3 is built from 14 residues. The ends were cut back, 7 bases at V and 0 bases at J, with 12 bases in the middle. The V gene's germline CDR1 is WNHNN and CDR2 SYGVQD (reference sequence). The CDR3: CASTGGLMNTEAFF. Here the CDR3 DNA reads TGCGCCAGCACGGGGGGACTTATGAACACTGAAGCTTTCTTT.

This chain joins TRBV5-1 and TRBJ2-3, with TRBD1 matching over 8 bases. Trimming took 3 bases from V and 4 from J; bases not matched to a gene: 7. This CDR3 region has 15 residues. The germline CDR1 and CDR2 sequences are SGHRS and YFSETQ. The CDR3 region has the DNA TGCGCCAGCAGCTCGACAGGGGCCCCCCCAGATACGCAGTATTTT. Its translation is CASSSTGAPPDTQYF.

The genes are TRBV2 and TRBJ2-7; D is uncertain. Germline V gives CDR1 SNHLY, CDR2 FYNNEI. This CDR3 has 11 residues. The ends were cut back, 8 bases at V and 6 bases at J, with 11 bases in the middle. The CDR3 sequence is CASRSSSEQYF. The CDR3, as DNA: TGTGCCAGCCGGTCGTCGAGCGAGCAGTACTTC.

This clone was counted a single time. V gene TRBV6-1 combines with J gene TRBJ1-2; D ambiguous. The CDR3 consists of 13 residues. V dropped 1 base and J dropped 3 bases, with 6 bases sitting between them. Germline V CDR1 and CDR2: MNHNS, SASEGT. Here the CDR3 DNA reads TGTGCCAGCAGTGAAGGAAGAGACTATGGCTACACCTTC. Protein: CASSEGRDYGYTF.

The chain uses TRBV19 and TRBJ1-5; D gene ambiguous. Deletions cut 7 bases from V and 0 bases from J, with 10 bases between. The germline V gene has CDR1 LNHDA and CDR2 SQIVND (reference sequence). The CDR3 sequence is 14 residues long. CDR3 loop: CASTLRCSNQPQHF. The CDR3 coding sequence is TGTGCCAGTACTCTTAGATGTAGCAATCAGCCCCAGCATTTT. The variable domain in full, completed from reference TRBV19 and TRBJ1-5, reads DGGITQSPKYLFRKEGQNVTLSCEQNLNHDAMYWYRQDPGQGLRLIYYSQIVNDFQKGDIAEGYSVSREKKESFPLTVTSAQKNPTAFYLCASTLRCSNQPQHFGDGTRLSIL.

This clone was found once. This chain connects TRBV19 to TRBJ1-2, with D unclear. The V gene lost 3 bases and the J gene lost 4 bases, with 12 bases spanning the gap. Germline-derived CDR1 and CDR2 are LNHDA and SQIVND (reference sequence). This CDR3 has 14 amino acids. CDR3 in DNA: TGTGCCAGTAGTATTCCCGAGGGAAGCTATGGCTACACCTTC. This sequence encodes CASSIPEGSYGYTF.

The rearrangement uses TRBV30 and TRBJ1-3; D is ambiguous. V lost 2 bases, J lost 2 bases, and 16 bases lay in between. CDR1 is GTSNPN, CDR2 SVGIG, per germline (reference sequence). The CDR3 is 16 residues long. This CDR3 reads CAWSIRGIRAGNTIYF. The CDR3 DNA reads TGTGCCTGGAGTATTCGAGGAATCAGAGCTGGAAACACCATATATTTT.

This chain joins TRBV7-7 and TRBJ2-2, with D possibly matching TRBD1 (6 bases). Trimming took off 5 bases at V and 1 base at J, with 14 bases between the two ends. Looked up from germline, CDR1 is SSHAT and CDR2 is FNYEAQ (reference sequence). This CDR3 region has 16 residues. This CDR3 is CASSPRGQQNTGELFF. Written as DNA, the CDR3 is TGTGCCAGCAGCCCAAGAGGACAGCAGAACACCGGGGAGCTGTTTTTT.

The V call is TRBV10-3, the J call TRBJ1-2; 10 bases are shared with TRBD1. The length of the CDR3 is 14 residues. The germline gives CDR1 ENHRY, CDR2 SYGVKD. The trim removed 3 bases at V and 10 bases at J, leaving 8 bases unmatched. The CDR3: CAISDNRDRGLYTF. CDR3 DNA: TGTGCCATCAGTGATAACCGGGACAGGGGCCTCTACACCTTC.

This clone was picked up one time. The rearrangement joins TRBV24-1 to TRBJ1-5; D gene unclear. Trimming removed 5 bases at V and 4 bases at J, with 8 bases between. CDR1 is KGHDR and CDR2 is SFDVKD in the germline V gene. The CDR3 sequence is 13 residues long. In DNA, the CDR3 is TGTGCCACCAGTGGTCAATCTAATCAGCCCCAGCATTTT. This encodes CATSGQSNQPQHF.

This chain uses TRBV19 with TRBJ1-2; 8 positions agree with TRBD1. Losses at the gene ends were 3 bases for V and 3 bases for J; bases not matched to a gene: 3. Germline V gene lookup returns CDR1 LNHDA and CDR2 SQIVND (reference sequence). The CDR3 is 14 amino acids. In nucleotides, the CDR3 is TGTGCCAGTAGTATGGGACAGGAGTACTATGGCTACACCTTC. Amino acids: CASSMGQEYYGYTF. Supplemented by reference TRBV19 and TRBJ1-2, the full variable domain reads DGGITQSPKYLFRKEGQNVTLSCEQNLNHDAMYWYRQDPGQGLRLIYYSQIVNDFQKGDIAEGYSVSREKKESFPLTVTSAQKNPTAFYLCASSMGQEYYGYTFGSGTRLTVV.

The chain couples TRBV5-6 to TRBJ1-1, with D tentatively TRBD1 (6 bases). The CDR3 spans 16 residues. Trimming took off 4 bases at V and 3 bases at J, with 19 bases between the two ends. CDR1 SGHDT and CDR2 YYEEEE come from the germline V gene. Here the CDR3 DNA reads TGTGCCAGCAGCACCTTGGGGGCCCGGACGTACACTGAAGCTTTCTTT. Amino acids: CASSTLGARTYTEAFF.

The chain couples TRBV7-2 to TRBJ2-5, with 8 bases fitting TRBD2. V lost 0 bases to trimming and J lost 7 bases; unmatched junction nucleotides: 13. The CDR3 is made up of 17 amino acids. The germline CDR1 and CDR2 sequences are SGHTA and FQGNSA. The CDR3 loop is CASSLAPSGGGPGTQYF. DNA for the CDR3: TGTGCCAGCAGCTTAGCTCCTTCCGGGGGGGGACCAGGGACCCAGTACTTC.

The chain employs TRBV5-5 and TRBJ1-2; D not resolved. Looked up from germline, CDR1 is SGHKS and CDR2 is YYEKEE (reference sequence). The CDR3 contains 12 residues. Between the trimmed V and J ends, which lost 0 bases and 2 bases, there was a span of 2 bases. DNA for the CDR3: TGTGCCAGCAGCTTGGAAAACTATGGCTACACCTTC. This gives the protein CASSLENYGYTF.

The chain uses TRBV5-1 and TRBJ2-2, with 9 positions matching TRBD1. Germline loops: CDR1 SGHRS, CDR2 YFSETQ. This CDR3 has 19 residues. Losses at the gene ends were 3 bases for V and 1 base for J; bases not matched to a gene: 13. CDR3 DNA: TGCGCCAGCAGCTCAACGGGACAGGGAGAAGGAAGGAACACCGGGGAGCTGTTTTTT. It codes for CASSSTGQGEGRNTGELFF.

This clone appeared a few times. This chain joins TRBV11-2 and TRBJ1-4, with TRBD1 matching over 7 bases. The CDR3 is 13 amino acids. Germline V lookup: CDR1 SGHAT, CDR2 FQNNGV. V shed 6 bases, J shed 4 bases, and the junction held 2 bases outside the gene matches. The chain's CDR3 is CASRGQSNEKLFF. The CDR3 bases are TGTGCCAGCAGGGGACAGAGTAATGAAAAACTGTTTTTT.

The rearrangement uses TRBV7-2 and TRBJ1-5; D gene unclear. The CDR3 has 14 residues. The V end lost 0 bases, the J end lost 7 bases, and 10 bases lay between the germline ends. Germline V gene data show CDR1 as SGHTA and CDR2 as FQGNSA. CDR3 DNA sequence: TGTGCCAGCAGCTTAGCAGGGAGTCAACAGCCCCAGCATTTT. It specifies CASSLAGSQQPQHF.

This clone was seen once. J is TRBJ2-2 and V is TRBV2, with D unclear. Germline values: CDR1 SNHLY, CDR2 FYNNEI. V lost 5 bases and J lost 5, with 18 bases in between. The CDR3 extends over 16 amino acids. Here the CDR3 reads CASSSRRPGYTGELFF. In DNA form, the CDR3 reads TGTGCCAGCAGTAGCCGTAGGCCGGGTTATACCGGGGAGCTGTTTTTT.

This rearrangement joins TRBV21-1 to TRBJ2-3; the table calls TRBD2, which could not be checked here. TRBV21-1 is reported as a pseudogene. This CDR3 has 19 residues. CDR3 in amino acids: CASSKVKVAGGHCTDTQYF. The CDR3, as DNA: TGTGCCAGCAGCAAAGTCAAGGTAGCGGGGGGGCATTGTACAGATACGCAGTATTTT.

The chain is built from TRBV27 and TRBJ1-5; no definite D call. The germline gives CDR1 MNHEY, CDR2 SMNVEV (reference sequence). CDR3 length: 14 amino acids. With 5 bases removed from V and 6 bases from J, the gap between germline ends came to 14 bases. CDR3 amino acids: CASSPDISGQPQHF. CDR3 sequence (DNA): TGTGCCAGCAGTCCCGACATATCTGGTCAGCCCCAGCATTTT.

This rearrangement joins TRBV5-1 to TRBJ1-6; 8 bases fit TRBD1. The CDR3 is 14 amino acids. V lost 0 bases, J lost 9 bases, and 2 bases stayed unmatched. From germline, CDR1 is SGHRS and CDR2 YFSETQ. CDR3 in amino acids: CASSLAGGISPLHF. The CDR3 nucleotides are TGCGCCAGCAGCTTGGCAGGGGGCATTTCACCCCTCCACTTT.

This sequence joins TRBV7-7 and TRBJ1-2; TRBD1 is a possible D gene (6 bases). Trimming shortened V by 4 bases and J by 8 bases, and 20 bases separated the two germline ends. The CDR3 contains 15 residues. From germline, CDR1 is SSHAT and CDR2 FNYEAQ (reference sequence). The CDR3: CASSSPRRGAEGYTF. In DNA form, the CDR3 reads TGTGCCAGCAGCTCACCACGCCGGGGGGCGGAGGGCTACACCTTC.

The chain links TRBV28 to TRBJ2-5; D is possibly TRBD2 (5 bases). V lost 2 bases to trimming and J lost 4 bases, with 11 bases between them. CDR1 and CDR2 from the germline V gene are MDHEN and SYDVKM. The CDR3 runs to 14 residues. Here the CDR3 DNA reads TGTGCCAGCAGTTTAACTGGCCGGGGAGAGACCCAGTACTTC. Encoded protein: CASSLTGRGETQYF.

The DNA for the CDR3 is TGTGCCAGCTCACTACCAGGGGGCGCTGGGGCCAACGTCCTGACTTTC. Translating it yields CASSLPGGAGANVLTF. The chain has TRBV18 and TRBJ2-6; 8 bases match TRBD1. In germline, CDR1 is KGHSH, CDR2 LQKENI. The V segment lost 4 bases and the J segment 2 bases; nucleotides outside the gene matches: 4. This CDR3 contains 16 residues.

This rearrangement joins TRBV3-1 (or the pseudogene TRBV3-2) to TRBJ1-2; D unresolved. Germline loops: CDR1 LGHDT, CDR2 YNNKEL (reference sequence). The CDR3 runs 13 residues. With 3 bases removed from V and 8 bases from J, the gap between germline ends came to 13 bases. CDR3 region: CASSHNTVGGYTF. The CDR3 nucleotides read TGTGCCAGCAGCCATAACACAGTGGGGGGCTACACCTTC.

The chain recombines TRBV11-2 with TRBJ2-5, with D perhaps given as TRBD1 or TRBD2 (5 bases each). The CDR3 is made up of 17 amino acids. Germline loops: CDR1 SGHAT, CDR2 FQNNGV. Trimming cost V 0 bases and J 5 bases, with 19 bases left between them. This CDR3 is CASSLDSRRGQGETQYF. CDR3 nucleotide sequence: TGTGCCAGCAGCTTAGATTCTCGACGGGGCCAAGGGGAGACCCAGTACTTC.